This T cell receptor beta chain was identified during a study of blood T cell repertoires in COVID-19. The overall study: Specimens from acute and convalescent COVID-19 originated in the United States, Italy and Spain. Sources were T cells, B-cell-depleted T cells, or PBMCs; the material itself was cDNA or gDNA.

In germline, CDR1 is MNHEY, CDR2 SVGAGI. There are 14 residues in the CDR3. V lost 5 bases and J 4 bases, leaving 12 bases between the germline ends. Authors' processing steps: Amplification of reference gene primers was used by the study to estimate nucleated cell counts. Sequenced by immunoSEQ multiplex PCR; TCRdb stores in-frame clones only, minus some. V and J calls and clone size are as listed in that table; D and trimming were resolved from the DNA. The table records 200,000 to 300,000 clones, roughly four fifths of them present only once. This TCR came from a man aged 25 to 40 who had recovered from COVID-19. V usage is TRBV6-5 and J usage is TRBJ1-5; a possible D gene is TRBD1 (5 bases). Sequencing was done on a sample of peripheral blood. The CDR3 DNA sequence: TGTGCCAGCAGTCGTCAGGGTGGAAATCAGCCCCAGCATTTT. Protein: CASSRQGGNQPQHF.